This T cell receptor (beta chain) emerged from a study of read filtering for tumor transcriptome and immune sequencing. General observations from the study: IR-seq and RNA-seq agreed better without single-read clonotypes.

The table lists this clonotype with many counts. No antigen is known for it. From around 440 ng of RNA, a library with molecular barcoded alpha/delta and beta/gamma adaptors was made. TCRdb re-derived calls from the reads in MiXCR, one entry per CDR3 protein. In the table there are about 57,000 distinct CDR3 sequences, approximately 14% of which are singletons. Per germline, CDR1 KGHDR and CDR2 SFDVKD. V lost 7 bases, J lost 7 bases, and 7 bases stayed unmatched. This CDR3 is 13 amino acids long. The rearrangement joins TRBV24-1 to TRBJ1-1, with 8 bases identical to TRBD1. The TCR originated in a donor aged 40 or over with multiple myeloma. Material for sequencing was a population of CD138-negative cells sorted from bone marrow. This CDR3 reads CATRAQGAVEAFF. The CDR3 region has the DNA TGTGCCACCAGGGCGCAGGGGGCGGTTGAAGCTTTCTTT.